The 29 T cell receptor beta chains in this list originate from one sample, sequenced in a study of blood T cell repertoires in COVID-19. The table came from immunoSEQ multiplex PCR; TCRdb's copy has only in-frame clones and leaves some out. Of some 50,000 clones listed, 70% to 85% were seen once; the top ten hold 14% to 15%. Material: peripheral blood. The receptors originated from a human donor in a cohort sampled during active COVID-19.

The chain links TRBV29-1 to TRBJ2-1; 8 bases line up with TRBD2. CDR1 and CDR2 from the germline V gene are SQVTM and ANQGSEA. The V segment lost 6 bases and the J segment 0 bases; nucleotides outside the gene matches: 4. The CDR3 covers 14 residues. CDR3 bases: TGCAGCGTCCGCGGGGGGAGCTCCTACAATGAGCAGTTCTTC. Protein product: CSVRGGSSYNEQFF.

J is TRBJ2-1 and V is TRBV19, with a tentative D call TRBD1 (6 bases). Deletions cut 4 bases from V and 5 bases from J, with 12 bases between. Germline V lookup: CDR1 LNHDA, CDR2 SQIVND (reference sequence). CDR3 length: 14 residues. CDR3 in DNA: TGTGCCAGTAGTACTTCAGGGGCCCACAATGAGCAGTTCTTC. It specifies CASSTSGAHNEQFF.

A few counts support this clone. The chain combines TRBV5-4 with TRBJ1-4; 12 bases fit TRBD1. The CDR3 is 18 residues long. After removal of 3 bases from V and 1 base from J, the junction contained 7 bases not matched to a gene. CDR1 is SGHNT, CDR2 YYREEE, per germline (reference sequence). CDR3 nucleotide sequence: TGTGCCAGCAGCTCCCACCGGGACAGGGGGCAAACTAATGAAAAACTGTTTTTT. Translated: CASSSHRDRGQTNEKLFF.

The chain joins TRBV7-9 to TRBJ2-5, with 12 bases identical to TRBD2. V lost 5 bases and J lost 1; bases outside the gene matches: 5. Germline CDR1 reads SEHNR; CDR2 reads FQNEAQ (reference sequence). The CDR3 length is 16 residues. The CDR3 reads CASSRLAGVLQETQYF. DNA of the CDR3: TGTGCCAGCAGCCGACTAGCGGGAGTCCTCCAAGAGACCCAGTACTTC.

Note on this clone: At one end the junction does not follow the germline gene, possibly because of a read error. J is TRBJ2-1 and V is TRBV7-9; tentatively, D is TRBD2 (5 bases). There are 11 residues in the CDR3. Germline values: CDR1 SEHNR, CDR2 FQNEAQ (reference sequence). In DNA, the CDR3 is TGTGCCAGCAGCCTGAGCGGCCTTAAGATCTTC. This sequence encodes CASSLSGLKIF.

This chain joins TRBV5-1 and TRBJ2-6, with 7 bases lining up with TRBD2. V lost 4 bases, J lost 0 bases, and 1 base stayed unmatched. Germline-derived CDR1 and CDR2 are SGHRS and YFSETQ. The CDR3 sequence is 15 residues long. CDR3 in amino acids: CASSPGGSGANVLTF. The CDR3 DNA is TGCGCCAGCAGCCCGGGGGGCTCTGGGGCCAACGTCCTGACTTTC.

This chain links TRBV29-1 with TRBJ2-1, with TRBD2 matching 7 bases. The CDR3 runs 14 residues. Unmatched junction bases numbered 12, after V lost 6 bases and J lost 7 bases. Germline CDR1 is SQVTM and CDR2 is ANQGSEA. In DNA, the CDR3 is TGCAGCGTCGAGCGGGGACTTACGAGGAATGAGCAGTTCTTC. Translated: CSVERGLTRNEQFF.

The chain has TRBV14 and TRBJ2-7; tentatively, D is TRBD1 (5 bases). The CDR3 is 12 amino acids. From germline, CDR1 is SGHDN and CDR2 FVKESK. Trimming stripped 8 bases from V and 6 bases from J, with 14 bases between. The CDR3 bases are TGTGCCAGCGCTTCGGAAGGGGCCGAGCAGTACTTC. It is translated as CASASEGAEQYF. Complete variable domain (other parts from reference TRBV14 and TRBJ2-7): EAGVTQFPSHSVIEKGQTVTLRCDPISGHDNLYWYRRVMGKEIKFLLHFVKESKQDESGMPNNRFLAERTGGTYSTLKVQPAELEDSGVYFCASASEGAEQYFGPGTRLTVT.

This clone was detected a few times. CDR3 sequence: CASSLGTPSYNEQFF. The CDR3 DNA reads TGTGCCAGCAGTTTGGGGACACCCTCCTACAATGAGCAGTTCTTC. The J gene is TRBJ2-1, the V gene TRBV28, with D possibly being TRBD1 (6 bases). This CDR3 is 15 amino acids long. The V gene's germline CDR1 is MDHEN and CDR2 SYDVKM. V lost 3 bases, J lost 0 bases, and 9 bases lay in between.

The V gene is TRBV5-6, the J gene TRBJ1-1; D remains unclear. Germline CDR1 and CDR2: SGHDT and YYEEEE. The V and J ends lost 1 base and 1 base respectively, with 8 bases between them. The CDR3 is made up of 14 amino acids. The CDR3 protein is CASSLIASNTEAFF. Here the CDR3 DNA reads TGTGCCAGCAGCTTGATAGCCTCGAACACTGAAGCTTTCTTT.

This chain connects TRBV19 to TRBJ2-1, with 10 bases aligning to TRBD1. Germline V gene sequence: CDR1 LNHDA, CDR2 SQIVND (reference sequence). CDR3 length equals 16 residues. With V trimmed by 6 bases and J by 5 bases, 10 bases remained unmatched. The CDR3: CASSEPRDRGNNEQFF. CDR3 DNA sequence: TGTGCCAGTAGCGAACCCCGGGACAGGGGAAACAATGAGCAGTTCTTC.

The V and J genes are TRBV24-1 and TRBJ2-1, with 13 nucleotides matching TRBD2. CDR1 is KGHDR, CDR2 SFDVKD, per germline. This CDR3 is 15 amino acids long. V trimming: 4 bases; J trimming: 9 bases; junction bases outside the gene matches: 5. The CDR3 here is CATSERTSGRVEQFF. DNA for the CDR3: TGTGCCACCAGTGAGAGGACTAGCGGGAGAGTTGAGCAGTTCTTC.

The V and J genes are TRBV23-1 and TRBJ1-1; a possible D gene is TRBD1 (6 bases). TRBV23-1 is known as an ORF, though its function is uncertain. The CDR3 extends over 16 amino acids. The germline V and J ends were trimmed by 2 bases and 0 bases, with 13 bases remaining between them. The CDR3 here is CASSQGGFDMNTEAFF. The DNA of the CDR3 is TGCGCCAGCAGTCAAGGGGGCTTTGACATGAACACTGAAGCTTTCTTT.

The rearrangement uses TRBV5-1 and TRBJ2-3, with 7 bases matching TRBD1. V lost 9 bases to trimming and J lost 3 bases; unmatched junction nucleotides: 7. CDR1 is SGHRS and CDR2 is YFSETQ in the germline V gene. The CDR3 is 13 amino acids. CDR3 nucleotides: TGCGCCACCGGGACAGAAAGTACAGATACGCAGTATTTT. The encoded protein is CATGTESTDTQYF. The full variable domain, rest sourced from reference TRBV5-1 and TRBJ2-3, is KAGVTQTPRYLIKTRGQQVTLSCSPISGHRSVSWYQQTPGQGLQFLFEYFSETQRNKGNFPGRFSGRQFSNSRSEMNVSTLELGDSALYLCATGTESTDTQYFGPGTRLTVL.

This clone is deemed medium-sized. The chain joins TRBV19 to TRBJ1-6, with 7 bases matching TRBD1. V dropped 1 base and J dropped 9; count of bases not matched to a gene: 3. The CDR3 is 14 residues long. Germline assignment: CDR1 LNHDA and CDR2 SQIVND (reference sequence). Written as DNA, the CDR3 is TGTGCCAGTAGTATAGGACAGGGAATTTCACCCCTCCACTTT. This sequence encodes CASSIGQGISPLHF. The full variable domain, in which reference TRBV19 and TRBJ1-6 provide the parts outside the CDR3, is DGGITQSPKYLFRKEGQNVTLSCEQNLNHDAMYWYRQDPGQGLRLIYYSQIVNDFQKGDIAEGYSVSREKKESFPLTVTSAQKNPTAFYLCASSIGQGISPLHFGNGTRLTVT.

V and J are TRBV11-2 and TRBJ2-2; TRBD1 aligns across 9 bases. The CDR3 covers 15 residues. The trim removed 5 bases at V and 5 bases at J, leaving 6 bases unmatched. Germline CDR1 and CDR2: SGHAT and FQNNGV. The CDR3 DNA reads TGTGCCAGCAGCCTGATGACAGGGGGAACCGGGGAGCTGTTTTTT. It translates to CASSLMTGGTGELFF.

The rearrangement links TRBV10-2 to TRBJ1-1; perhaps TRBD1 as D (5 bases). Germline CDR1 reads WSHSY; CDR2 reads SAAADI. The CDR3 sequence is 16 residues long. The ends were cut back, 0 bases at V and 2 bases at J, with 13 bases in the middle. For the CDR3, the DNA is TGCGCCAGCAGTGAGTCGAATCAGGGAGGAAACACTGAAGCTTTCTTT. Its translation is CASSESNQGGNTEAFF.

This chain joins TRBV5-8 and TRBJ2-5; 11 positions match TRBD1. Germline V CDR1 and CDR2: SGHTS, YDEGEE. The V segment lost 0 bases and the J segment 4 bases; nucleotides outside the gene matches: 5. This CDR3 contains 16 residues. CDR3 region: CASSLVLGTGGETQYF. CDR3 sequence (DNA): TGTGCCAGCAGCTTGGTGCTCGGGACAGGGGGAGAGACCCAGTACTTC.

This clone was seen only once. In nucleotides, the CDR3 is TGTGCCAGTAGCTCTCCGGGACTAGCGAGAAACAATGAGCAGTTCTTC. Its translation is CASSSPGLARNNEQFF. The chain is built from TRBV19 and TRBJ2-1; 10 bases align to TRBD2. Germline V lookup: CDR1 LNHDA, CDR2 SQIVND (reference sequence). The CDR3 has 16 amino acids. Trimming took 6 bases from V and 5 from J; bases not matched to a gene: 10.

The genes are TRBV30 and TRBJ1-4; a possible D gene is TRBD1 (5 bases). The CDR3 length is 14 residues. Trimming removed 5 bases from V and 5 bases from J, with 15 bases in between. The germline V gene encodes CDR1 GTSNPN and CDR2 SVGIG (reference sequence). CDR3 DNA sequence: TGTGCCTGGGGCCCGACAGACAGAAATGAAAAACTGTTTTTT. Translating it yields CAWGPTDRNEKLFF.

V is TRBV5-6 and J is TRBJ2-3, with D uncertain. The CDR3 sequence is 12 residues long. Germline-derived CDR1 and CDR2 are SGHDT and YYEEEE. Trimming stripped 0 bases from V and 6 bases from J, with 5 bases between. CDR3 amino acids: CASSLGADTQYF. The DNA for the CDR3 is TGTGCCAGCAGCTTGGGGGCGGATACGCAGTATTTT.

CDR3 DNA: TGTGCCAGCAGTCGACTCCAGGGAAAGGATGAAGCTTTCTTT. Translating it yields CASSRLQGKDEAFF. This chain connects TRBV6-5 to TRBJ1-1; TRBD1 might be the D (5 bases). The CDR3 totals 14 residues. V was pared by 5 bases and J by 7 bases, with 17 bases between. Per germline, CDR1 MNHEY and CDR2 SVGAGI.

V and J are TRBV4-3 and TRBJ2-1, with a weak D call TRBD2 (6 bases). The germline V and J ends were trimmed by 6 bases and 4 bases, with 19 bases remaining between them. CDR3 length: 16 amino acids. The germline gives CDR1 LGHNA, CDR2 YSLEER. The CDR3 here is CASSNDGGTLYNEQFF. The CDR3 nucleotides read TGCGCCAGCAGTAACGATGGGGGGACCTTATACAATGAGCAGTTCTTC.

This clone was counted once. This sequence joins TRBV10-2 and TRBJ2-2, with a weak D call TRBD1 (5 bases). V lost 5 bases and J lost 0, with 10 bases in between. Germline CDR1 reads WSHSY; CDR2 reads SAAADI. The CDR3 consists of 15 residues. The CDR3 DNA is TGCGCCAGCAGTTTATCAGGGCCGAACACCGGGGAGCTGTTTTTT. Amino acids: CASSLSGPNTGELFF.

This chain joins TRBV5-1 and TRBJ2-5; 8 nucleotides agree with TRBD2. The CDR3 sequence is 11 residues long. V trimming: 3 bases; J trimming: 9 bases; junction bases outside the gene matches: 1. Germline loops: CDR1 SGHRS, CDR2 YFSETQ. CDR3 bases: TGCGCCAGCAGCTCGCGGGGGGCCCAGTACTTC. Translating gives CASSSRGAQYF.

This chain joins TRBV7-3 and TRBJ2-1; 7 nucleotides match TRBD2. Germline V gene sequence: CDR1 SGHTA, CDR2 FQGTGA. Trimming took 3 bases from V and 7 from J; bases not matched to a gene: 15. CDR3 length equals 17 residues. The CDR3 here is CASSFRGRAGRRNEQFF. CDR3 DNA sequence: TGTGCCAGCAGCTTCCGAGGGAGGGCCGGTCGGCGAAATGAGCAGTTCTTC.

For the CDR3, the DNA is TGTGCCACCTCCAGGTGGCTCCTCAATTCACCCCTCCACTTT. Amino acids: CATSRWLLNSPLHF. V usage is TRBV6-5 and J usage is TRBJ1-6; D unresolved. The CDR3 covers 14 residues. Trimming left V 10 bases short and J 7 bases short, with 17 bases between. The germline gives CDR1 MNHEY, CDR2 SVGAGI.

The chain links TRBV27 to TRBJ2-3; 8 bases fit TRBD2. The CDR3 has 16 residues. Trimming took 2 bases from V and 4 from J; bases not matched to a gene: 8. CDR1 is MNHEY, CDR2 SMNVEV, per germline (reference sequence). CDR3 nucleotides: TGTGCCAGCAGTTTAGAGCCTAGCGGGTCCCCAGATACGCAGTATTTT. Translated, it gives CASSLEPSGSPDTQYF.

The rearrangement uses TRBV14 and TRBJ2-1; the match to TRBD2 covers 9 bases. Per the germline V gene, CDR1 is SGHDN and CDR2 is FVKESK. Trimming cost V 6 bases and J 4 bases; bases outside gene matches: 4. This CDR3 has 14 residues. CDR3 residues: CASSRLAAYNEQFF. The CDR3 nucleotides read TGTGCCAGCAGTCGACTAGCGGCGTACAATGAGCAGTTCTTC. Filled out from reference TRBV14 and TRBJ2-1, the complete variable domain reads EAGVTQFPSHSVIEKGQTVTLRCDPISGHDNLYWYRRVMGKEIKFLLHFVKESKQDESGMPNNRFLAERTGGTYSTLKVQPAELEDSGVYFCASSRLAAYNEQFFGPGTRLTVL.